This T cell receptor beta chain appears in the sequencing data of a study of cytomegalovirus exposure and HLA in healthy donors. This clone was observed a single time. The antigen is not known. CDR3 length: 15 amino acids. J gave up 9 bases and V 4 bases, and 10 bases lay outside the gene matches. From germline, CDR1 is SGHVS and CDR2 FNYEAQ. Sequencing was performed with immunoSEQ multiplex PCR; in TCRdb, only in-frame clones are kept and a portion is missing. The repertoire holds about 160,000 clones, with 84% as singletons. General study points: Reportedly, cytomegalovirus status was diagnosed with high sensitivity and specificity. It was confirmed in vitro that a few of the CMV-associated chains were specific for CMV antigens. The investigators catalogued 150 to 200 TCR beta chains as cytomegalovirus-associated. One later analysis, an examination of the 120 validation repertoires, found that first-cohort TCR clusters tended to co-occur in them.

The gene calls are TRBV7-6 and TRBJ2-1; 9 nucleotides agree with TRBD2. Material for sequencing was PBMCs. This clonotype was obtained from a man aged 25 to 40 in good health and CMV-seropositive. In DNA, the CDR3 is TGTGCCAGCAGCTCGTGGGCTAGCGGGACCAGTGAGCAGTTCTTC. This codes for CASSSWASGTSEQFF.